This T cell receptor beta chain derives from a study of read filtering for tumor transcriptome and immune sequencing. Study overall: Per sample, TCR-region reads ranged about 4 to 10.27 million by IR-seq, about 75 to 1273 by RNA-seq.

After removal of 6 bases from V and 2 bases from J, the junction contained 4 bases not matched to a gene. The CDR3 spans 13 residues. Looked up from germline, CDR1 is SQVTM and CDR2 is ANQGSEA. The library was built from about 370 ng RNA with molecular barcoded adaptors for alpha/delta and beta/gamma chains. One entry per CDR3 protein results from TCRdb running MiXCR on the reads. The data hold 35,000 to 40,000 distinct CDR3 sequences, with roughly an eighth observed a single time. By sample fraction, this clonotype is medium-sized. The chain is built from TRBV29-1 and TRBJ1-2; 9 bases map to TRBD1. The source is a donor aged 40 or older with multiple myeloma. Sequenced material: a population of CD138-negative cells sorted from bone marrow. CDR3 in amino acids: CSVVTGGNYGYTF. CDR3 sequence (DNA): TGCAGCGTCGTCACAGGGGGCAACTATGGCTACACCTTC.